This TCR beta chain was sequenced during a study of cytomegalovirus exposure and HLA in healthy donors. Findings of the study overall: For most TCR beta V segments, an earlier analysis put the productive rate at about 87% or about 30% of the time.

With 60 Vbeta and 13 Jbeta primers, the PCR was carried out. Per the original methods: In a later analysis, 79 million or so unique TCR beta chains included roughly 11 million shared by two or more donors. The repertoire was sequenced with immunoSEQ multiplex PCR; TCRdb's copy has only in-frame clones and lacks some. V and J calls and clone size are given by that table; D and trimming were obtained from the DNA. The sample contains over 100,000 clones, roughly 67% of which appear only once. V was cut by 2 bases and J by 7 bases, with 15 bases left in between. Germline CDR1 and CDR2: MGHRA and YSYEKL. This CDR3 spans 15 amino acids. On this clone: What it recognizes is unknown.

V and J are TRBV4-1 and TRBJ1-5; the D is unclear. Material for sequencing was PBMCs. The clonotype was recovered from a man aged 35 to 55 in good health and CMV-seronegative. The DNA for the CDR3 is TGCGCCAGCAGCCAATTCCCGCTAGGCGGGCAGCCCCAGCATTTT. Protein sequence: CASSQFPLGGQPQHF.